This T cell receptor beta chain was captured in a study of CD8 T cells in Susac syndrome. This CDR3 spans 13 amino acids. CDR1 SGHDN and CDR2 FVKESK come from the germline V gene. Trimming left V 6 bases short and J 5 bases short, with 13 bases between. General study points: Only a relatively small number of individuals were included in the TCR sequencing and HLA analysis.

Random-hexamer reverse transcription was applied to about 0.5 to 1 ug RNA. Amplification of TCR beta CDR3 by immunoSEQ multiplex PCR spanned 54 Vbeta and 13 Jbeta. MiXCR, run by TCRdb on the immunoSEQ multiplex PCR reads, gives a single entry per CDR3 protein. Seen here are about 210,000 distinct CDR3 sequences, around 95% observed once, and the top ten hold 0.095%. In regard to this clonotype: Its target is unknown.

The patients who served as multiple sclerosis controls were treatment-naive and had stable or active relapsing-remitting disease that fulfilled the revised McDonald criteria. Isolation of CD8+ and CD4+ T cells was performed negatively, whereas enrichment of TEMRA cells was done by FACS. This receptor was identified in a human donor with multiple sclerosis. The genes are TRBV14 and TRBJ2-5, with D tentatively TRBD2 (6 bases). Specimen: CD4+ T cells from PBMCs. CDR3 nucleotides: TGTGCCAGCAGTCTCGGGGGATGGGAGACCCAGTACTTC. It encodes CASSLGGWETQYF.